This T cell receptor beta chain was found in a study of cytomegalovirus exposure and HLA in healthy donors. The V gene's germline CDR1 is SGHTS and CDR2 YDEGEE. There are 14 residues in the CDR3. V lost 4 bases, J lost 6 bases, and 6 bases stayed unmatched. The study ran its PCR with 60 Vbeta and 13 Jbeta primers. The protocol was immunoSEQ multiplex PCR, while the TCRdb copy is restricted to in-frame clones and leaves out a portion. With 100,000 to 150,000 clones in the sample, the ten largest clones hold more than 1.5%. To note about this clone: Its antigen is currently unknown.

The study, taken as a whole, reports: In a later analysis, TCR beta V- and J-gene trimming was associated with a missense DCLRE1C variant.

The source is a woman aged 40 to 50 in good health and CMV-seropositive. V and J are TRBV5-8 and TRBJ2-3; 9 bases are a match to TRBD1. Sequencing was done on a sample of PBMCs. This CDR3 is CASSLGQGWDTQYF. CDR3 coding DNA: TGTGCCAGCAGCCTGGGACAGGGATGGGATACGCAGTATTTT.